The clone carrying this T cell receptor (beta chain) was counted at least ten times. The data derive from a study of regulatory T cells in long-lasting Graves disease. This sample's time point: newly diagnosed GD, antithyroid drugs for less than 3 months. PBMC RNA served as the TCR library source. Arm-PCR of CDR3 regions with iRepertoire HTBI primers generated TCR beta libraries. TCRdb re-called the multiplex PCR reads with MiXCR, one entry per CDR3 protein. The sample includes 400,000 to 650,000 distinct CDR3 sequences, about 16% of them seen just once. Separately, the same data were catalogued under a study of T cells in Graves' hyperthyroidism and ophthalmopathy. That work adds: Peripheral blood also featured most of the thyroid clonotypes expanded above 0.001. Stable hyperthyroidism was told apart from ophthalmopathy by a model built on 13 V-J features.

The sequence derives from a woman aged 40 to 65 with Graves disease. Sequences were derived from peripheral blood mononuclear cells (PBMCs), sampled at new diagnosis, from a patient treated with antithyroid drugs.

Here the CDR3 DNA reads TGTGCCAGCAGCTTAGTTGGGACCGCGTCGAGAGAGACCCAGTACTTC. This translates into CASSLVGTASRETQYF. The V call is TRBV11-2, the J call TRBJ2-5; tentatively, D is TRBD1 or TRBD2 (5 bases each). V lost 1 base to trimming and J lost 4 bases, with 16 bases between them. Germline assignment: CDR1 SGHAT and CDR2 FQNNGV. The length of the CDR3 is 16 residues.